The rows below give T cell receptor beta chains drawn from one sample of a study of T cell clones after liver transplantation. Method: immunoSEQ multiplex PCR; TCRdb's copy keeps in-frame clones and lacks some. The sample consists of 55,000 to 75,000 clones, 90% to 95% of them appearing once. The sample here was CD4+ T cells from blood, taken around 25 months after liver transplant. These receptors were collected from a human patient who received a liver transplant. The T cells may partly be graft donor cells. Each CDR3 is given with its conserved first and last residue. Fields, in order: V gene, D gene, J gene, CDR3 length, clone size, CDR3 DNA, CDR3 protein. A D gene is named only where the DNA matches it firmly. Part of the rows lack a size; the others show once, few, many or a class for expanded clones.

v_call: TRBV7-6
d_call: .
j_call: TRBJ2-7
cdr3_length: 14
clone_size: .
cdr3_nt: TGTGCCAGCAGGAAAAAGGCGGGCGAATACGAGCAGTACTTC
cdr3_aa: CASRKKAGEYEQYF

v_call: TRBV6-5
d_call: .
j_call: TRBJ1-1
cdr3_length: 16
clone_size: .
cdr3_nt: TGTGCCAGCAGTTATAGGTGGGCAGGGGCTGACAATGAAGCTTTCTTT
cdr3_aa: CASSYRWAGADNEAFF

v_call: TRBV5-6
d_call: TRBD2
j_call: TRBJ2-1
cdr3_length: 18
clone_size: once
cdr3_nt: TGTGCCAGCAGCTTGGCACGGGCGGGAGAGTGGAAAGAGGATGAGCAGTTCTTC
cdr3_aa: CASSLARAGEWKEDEQFF

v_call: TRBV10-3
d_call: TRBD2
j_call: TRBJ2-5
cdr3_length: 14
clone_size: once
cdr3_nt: TGTGCCATCAGAAACGGAGCGGGAGCGGAGACCCAGTACTTC
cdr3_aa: CAIRNGAGAETQYF

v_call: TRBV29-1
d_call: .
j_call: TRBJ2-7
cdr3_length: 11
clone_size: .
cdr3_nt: TGCAGCGTTGAATTAGTTGGTGAGCAGTACTTC
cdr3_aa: CSVELVGEQYF

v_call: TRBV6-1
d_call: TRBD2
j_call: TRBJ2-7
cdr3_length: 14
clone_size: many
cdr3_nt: TGTGCCAGCAGCTCGATAGCGGGAGGGTACGAGCAGTACTTC
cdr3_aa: CASSSIAGGYEQYF

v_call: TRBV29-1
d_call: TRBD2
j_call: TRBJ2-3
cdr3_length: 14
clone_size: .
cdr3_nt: TGCAGCGTGTATCCGAGCGGGAGAACAGATACGCAGTATTTT
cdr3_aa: CSVYPSGRTDTQYF

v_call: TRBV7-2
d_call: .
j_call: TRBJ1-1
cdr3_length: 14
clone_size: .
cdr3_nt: TGTGCCAGCAGCTTAGTGACTTTGAACACTGAAGCTTTCTTT
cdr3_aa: CASSLVTLNTEAFF

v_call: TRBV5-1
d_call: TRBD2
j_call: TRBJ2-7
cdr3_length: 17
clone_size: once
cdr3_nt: TGCGCCAGCAGCTTGGGACTAGCGGGAGGGTCATCCTACGAGCAGTACTTC
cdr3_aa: CASSLGLAGGSSYEQYF

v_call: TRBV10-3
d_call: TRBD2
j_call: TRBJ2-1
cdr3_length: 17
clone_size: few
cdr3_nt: TGTGCCATCAGTGAAATTAGCGGGAGTCACTTGGGGAATGAGCAGTTCTTC
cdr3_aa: CAISEISGSHLGNEQFF

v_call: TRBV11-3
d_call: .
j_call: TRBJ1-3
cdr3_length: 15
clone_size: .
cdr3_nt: TGTGCCAGCAGAGGGGGGACGAAAACTGGAAACACCATATATTTT
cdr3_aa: CASRGGTKTGNTIYF

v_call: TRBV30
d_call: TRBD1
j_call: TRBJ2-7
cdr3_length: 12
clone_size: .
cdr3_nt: TGTGCCTGTAGACAGGGAACCTACGAGCAGTACTTC
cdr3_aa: CACRQGTYEQYF

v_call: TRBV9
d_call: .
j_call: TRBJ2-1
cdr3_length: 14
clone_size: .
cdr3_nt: TGTGCCAGCAGCGTAGAATCGGGGGCAAATGAGCAGTTCTTC
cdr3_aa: CASSVESGANEQFF

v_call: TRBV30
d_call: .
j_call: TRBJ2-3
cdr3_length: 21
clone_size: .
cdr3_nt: TGTGCCTGGTCCTTCGCCCCAGACGGGTATCGTAGGCGTTGGGGCACAGATACGCAGTATTTT
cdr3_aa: CAWSFAPDGYRRRWGTDTQYF

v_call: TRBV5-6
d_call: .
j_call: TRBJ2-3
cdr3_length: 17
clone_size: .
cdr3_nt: TGTGCCAGCAGCTTGGTCGGTGGTACGGGTGGCCCAGATACGCAGTATTTT
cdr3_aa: CASSLVGGTGGPDTQYF

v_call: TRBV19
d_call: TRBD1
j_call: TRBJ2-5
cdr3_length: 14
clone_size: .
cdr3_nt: TGTGCCAGTAGTATAGGGACAGGGTGGGAGACCCAGTACTTC
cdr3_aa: CASSIGTGWETQYF

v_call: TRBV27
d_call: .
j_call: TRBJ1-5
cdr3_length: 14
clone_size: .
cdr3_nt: TGTGCCAGCAGTTTAATAGAGGGTAGCCAGCCCCAGCATTTT
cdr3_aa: CASSLIEGSQPQHF

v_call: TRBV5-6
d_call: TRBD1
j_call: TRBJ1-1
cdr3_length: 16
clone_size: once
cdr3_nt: TGTGCCAGCAGCTTGGGGCGGGGACAGGGTGGAACTGAAGCTTTCTTT
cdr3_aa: CASSLGRGQGGTEAFF

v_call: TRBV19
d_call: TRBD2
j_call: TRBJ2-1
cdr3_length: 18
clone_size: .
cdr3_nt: TGTGCCAGTAGTATGGGACTAGCGGTGAGTAGCTCCTACAATGAGCAGTTCTTC
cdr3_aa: CASSMGLAVSSSYNEQFF

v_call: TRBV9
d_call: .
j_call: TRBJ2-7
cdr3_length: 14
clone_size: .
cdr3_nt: TGTGCCAGCAGCCCCCATTCACGGTCCTACGAGCAGTACTTC
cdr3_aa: CASSPHSRSYEQYF

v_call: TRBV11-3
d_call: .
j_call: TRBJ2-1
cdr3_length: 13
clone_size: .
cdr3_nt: TGTGCCAGCAGCTTAGAAAGGGTGGGTGAGCAGTTCTTC
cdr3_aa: CASSLERVGEQFF

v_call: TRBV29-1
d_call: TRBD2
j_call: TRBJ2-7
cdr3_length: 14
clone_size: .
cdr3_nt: TGCAGCGCCTTCGGGGGGACGGTGACCTACGAGCAGTACTTC
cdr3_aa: CSAFGGTVTYEQYF

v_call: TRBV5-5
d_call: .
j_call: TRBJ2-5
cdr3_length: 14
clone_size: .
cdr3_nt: TGTGCCAGCAGCCAAATAACTAGCTCAGAGACCCAGTACTTC
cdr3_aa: CASSQITSSETQYF

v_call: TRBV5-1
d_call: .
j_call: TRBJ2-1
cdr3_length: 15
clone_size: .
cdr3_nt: TGCGCCAGCAGCTTGAGCACCCAATCCTACAATGAGCAGTTCTTC
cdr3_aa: CASSLSTQSYNEQFF

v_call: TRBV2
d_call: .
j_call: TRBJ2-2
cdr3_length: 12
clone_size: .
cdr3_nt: TGTGCCAGCAGTAGAGATTCCGGGGAGCTGTTTTTT
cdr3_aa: CASSRDSGELFF

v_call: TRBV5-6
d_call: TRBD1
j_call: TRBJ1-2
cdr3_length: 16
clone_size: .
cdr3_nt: TGTGCCAGCAGCTCGTTGATGGTTAACAGGGGCCTCGGCTACACCTTC
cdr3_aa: CASSSLMVNRGLGYTF

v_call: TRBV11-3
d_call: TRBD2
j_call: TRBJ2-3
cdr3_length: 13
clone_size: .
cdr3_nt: TGTGCCAGCAGCGCCTCACTAGCGTCACAGCAGTATTTT
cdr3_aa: CASSASLASQQYF

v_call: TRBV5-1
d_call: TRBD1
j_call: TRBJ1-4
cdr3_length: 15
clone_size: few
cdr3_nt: TGCGCCAGCAGCCTCCTCGGGACAGGGGGTGAAAAACTGTTTTTT
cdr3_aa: CASSLLGTGGEKLFF

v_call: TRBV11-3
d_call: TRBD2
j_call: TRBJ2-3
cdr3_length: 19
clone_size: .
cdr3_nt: TGTGCCAGCAGCTTATATACCTGGCCGGGACTAGCGGGTACAGATACGCAGTATTTT
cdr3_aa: CASSLYTWPGLAGTDTQYF

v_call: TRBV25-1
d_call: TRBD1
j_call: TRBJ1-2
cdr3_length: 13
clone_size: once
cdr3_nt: TGTGCCAGCAGTGGGGGACAGGGGTATGGCTACACCTTC
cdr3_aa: CASSGGQGYGYTF

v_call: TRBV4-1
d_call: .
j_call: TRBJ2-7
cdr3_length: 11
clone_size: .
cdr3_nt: TGCGCCAGCAGCCAAGATTCGGAACAGTACTTC
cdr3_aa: CASSQDSEQYF

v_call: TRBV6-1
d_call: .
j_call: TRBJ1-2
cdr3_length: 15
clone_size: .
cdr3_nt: TGTGCCAGCAGTGAAGCTATCAGGAGTTCCTATGGCTACACCTTC
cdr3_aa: CASSEAIRSSYGYTF

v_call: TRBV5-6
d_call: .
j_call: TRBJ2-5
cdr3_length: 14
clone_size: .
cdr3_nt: TGTGCCAGCAGCTTAGGCCACCGCCAAGAGACCCAGTACTTC
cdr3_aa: CASSLGHRQETQYF

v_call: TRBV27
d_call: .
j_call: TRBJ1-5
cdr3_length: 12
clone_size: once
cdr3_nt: TGTGCCAGCAGTTTCCCTAATCAGCCCCAGCATTTT
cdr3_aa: CASSFPNQPQHF

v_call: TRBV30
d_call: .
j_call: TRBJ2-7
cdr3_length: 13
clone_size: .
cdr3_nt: TGTGCCTGGGGGCGAGCTAGTGGATACGAGCAGTACTTC
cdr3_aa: CAWGRASGYEQYF

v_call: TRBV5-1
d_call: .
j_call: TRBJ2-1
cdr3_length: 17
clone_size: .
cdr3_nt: TGCGCCAGCAGCTTGAGAGGCGGTAGCGGCGTTTACAATGAGCAGTTCTTC
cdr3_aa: CASSLRGGSGVYNEQFF

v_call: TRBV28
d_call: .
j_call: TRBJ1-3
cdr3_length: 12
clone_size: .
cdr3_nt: TGTGCCAGCATTGACCAGGGAAACACCATATATTTT
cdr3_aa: CASIDQGNTIYF

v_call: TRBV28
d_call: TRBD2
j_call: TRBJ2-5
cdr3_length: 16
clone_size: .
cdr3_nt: TGTGCCAGCAGTCTGAGACTAGCGGGAGGGCCTGAGACCCAGTACTTC
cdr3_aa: CASSLRLAGGPETQYF

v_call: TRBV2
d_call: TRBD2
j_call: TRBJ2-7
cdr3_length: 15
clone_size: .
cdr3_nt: TGTGCCAGCAGTGATCGGGCTAGCGGCTCCTACGAGCAGTACTTC
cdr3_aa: CASSDRASGSYEQYF

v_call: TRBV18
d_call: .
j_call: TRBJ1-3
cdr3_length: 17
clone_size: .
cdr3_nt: TGTGCCAGCTCACCACTGGGACGGCAGAGCTCTGGAAACACCATATATTTT
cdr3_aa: CASSPLGRQSSGNTIYF

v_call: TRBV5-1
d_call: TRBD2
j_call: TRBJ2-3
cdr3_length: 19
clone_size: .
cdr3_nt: TGCGCCAGCAGCTTGGGGCGACTAGCGGGAGGCGGGAGGACAGATACGCAGTATTTT
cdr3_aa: CASSLGRLAGGGRTDTQYF

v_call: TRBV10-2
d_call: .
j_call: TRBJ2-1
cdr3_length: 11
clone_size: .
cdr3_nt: TGCGCCAGCAGTGATCTCAATGAGCAGTTCTTC
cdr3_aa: CASSDLNEQFF

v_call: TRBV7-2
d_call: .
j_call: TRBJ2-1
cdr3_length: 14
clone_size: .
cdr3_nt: TGTGCCAGCTGCCTAGTGAGTCCGCTCCATGAGCAGTTCTTC
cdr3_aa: CASCLVSPLHEQFF

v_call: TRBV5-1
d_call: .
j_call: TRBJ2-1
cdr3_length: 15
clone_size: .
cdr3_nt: TGCGCCAGCAGCTTGGGGGCTGGCTCCTACAATGAGCAGTTCTTC
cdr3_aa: CASSLGAGSYNEQFF

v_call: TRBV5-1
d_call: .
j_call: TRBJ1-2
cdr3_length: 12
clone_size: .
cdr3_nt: TGCGCCAGCAGTACAGGTTACTATGGCTACACCTTC
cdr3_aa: CASSTGYYGYTF

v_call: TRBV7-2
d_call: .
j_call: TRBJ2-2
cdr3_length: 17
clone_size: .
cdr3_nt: TGTGCCAGCAGCTTAGCCGGGCTAGTCCTGAACACCGGGGAGCTGTTTTTT
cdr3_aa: CASSLAGLVLNTGELFF

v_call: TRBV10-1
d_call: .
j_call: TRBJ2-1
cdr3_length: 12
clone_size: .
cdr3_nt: TGCGCCAGCAGTGATGAGGGAGAGGAGCAGTTCTTC
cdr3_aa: CASSDEGEEQFF

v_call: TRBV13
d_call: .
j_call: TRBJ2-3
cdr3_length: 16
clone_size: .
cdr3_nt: TGTGCCAGCAGCCTGAGGAGACTCTCTAGCACAGATACGCAGTATTTT
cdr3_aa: CASSLRRLSSTDTQYF

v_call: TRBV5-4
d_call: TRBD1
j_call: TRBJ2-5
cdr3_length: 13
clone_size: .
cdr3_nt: TGTGCCATCCGGGACAGGGGGCGGGAGACCCAGTACTTC
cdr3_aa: CAIRDRGRETQYF

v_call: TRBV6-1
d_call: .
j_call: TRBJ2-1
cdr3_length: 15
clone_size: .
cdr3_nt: TGTGCCAGCAGTGAAAGGACCGATACCTACAATGAGCAGTTCTTC
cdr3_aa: CASSERTDTYNEQFF

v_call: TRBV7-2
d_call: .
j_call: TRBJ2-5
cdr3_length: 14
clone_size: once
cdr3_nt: TGTGCCAGCAGCTCGGCGGCTACTCAAGAGACCCAGTACTTC
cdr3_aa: CASSSAATQETQYF

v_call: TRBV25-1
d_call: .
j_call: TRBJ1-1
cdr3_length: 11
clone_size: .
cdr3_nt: TGTGCCAGCAGTTTCAACACTGAAGCTTTCTTT
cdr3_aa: CASSFNTEAFF

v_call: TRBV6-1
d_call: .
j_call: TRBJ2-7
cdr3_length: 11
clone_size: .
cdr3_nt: TGTGCCAGCAGTGAGTTCTACGAGCAGTACTTC
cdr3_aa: CASSEFYEQYF

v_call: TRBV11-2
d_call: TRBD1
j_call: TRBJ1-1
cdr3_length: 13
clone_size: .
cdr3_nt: TGTGCCAGCAGCTTGGGGACAGGGTTTGAAGCTTTCTTT
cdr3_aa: CASSLGTGFEAFF

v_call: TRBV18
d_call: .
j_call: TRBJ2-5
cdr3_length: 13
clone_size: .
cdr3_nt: TGTGCCAGCTCCCTGGACAGACAAGAGACCCAGTACTTC
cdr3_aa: CASSLDRQETQYF

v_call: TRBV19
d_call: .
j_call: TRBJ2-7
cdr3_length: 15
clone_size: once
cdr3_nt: TGTGCCAGTAGTATCAGCCAGGTGAGCTCCTACGAGCAGTACTTC
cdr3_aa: CASSISQVSSYEQYF

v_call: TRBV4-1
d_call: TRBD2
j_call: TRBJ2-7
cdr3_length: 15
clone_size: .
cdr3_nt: TGCGCCAGCAGCCTAGAGGTAGCGGGGGCCTACGAGCAGTACTTC
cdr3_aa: CASSLEVAGAYEQYF

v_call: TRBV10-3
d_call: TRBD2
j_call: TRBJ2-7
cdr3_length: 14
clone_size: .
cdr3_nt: TGTGCCATCAGTGACGGGACTAGCGGGAGGGGGCAGTACTTC
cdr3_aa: CAISDGTSGRGQYF